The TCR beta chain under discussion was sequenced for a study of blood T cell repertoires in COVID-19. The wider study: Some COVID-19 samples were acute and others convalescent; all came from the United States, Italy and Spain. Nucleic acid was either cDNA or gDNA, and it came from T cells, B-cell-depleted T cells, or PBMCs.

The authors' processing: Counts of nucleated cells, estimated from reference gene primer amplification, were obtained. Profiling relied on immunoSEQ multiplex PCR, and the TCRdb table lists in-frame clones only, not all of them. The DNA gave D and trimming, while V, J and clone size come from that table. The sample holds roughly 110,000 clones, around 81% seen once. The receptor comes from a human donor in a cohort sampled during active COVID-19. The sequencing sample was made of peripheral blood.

The chain's CDR3 is CATSGGSGAHEQFF. The CDR3 nucleotides are TGTGCCACCAGTGGGGGTAGCGGGGCTCATGAGCAGTTCTTC. The chain joins TRBV24-1 to TRBJ2-1, with 8 bases that match TRBD2. Germline V gene sequence: CDR1 KGHDR, CDR2 SFDVKD. This CDR3 is 14 amino acids long. The junction had 7 bases not matched to a gene; V was cut back by 5 bases and J by 8 bases.